The sequence of this T cell receptor beta chain was determined in a study of control samples from healthy donors and cancer patients. The method was immunoSEQ multiplex PCR; TCRdb's version includes in-frame clones alone and lacks a portion of them. Seen here are roughly 450,000 clones, about 93% observed once, and the top ten hold around 6.8%. Sequenced material: PBMCs. This receptor was identified in a man aged 40-55 years with head and neck cancer.

For the CDR3, the DNA is TGTGCCTCCAACCTGGCGGGAGGCCTCAATGAGCAGTTCTTC. This sequence encodes CASNLAGGLNEQFF. V and J are TRBV10-3 and TRBJ2-1; 8 bases fit TRBD2. Germline CDR1 is ENHRY and CDR2 is SYGVKD. J was trimmed by 6 bases and V by 11 bases; bases with no gene match: 12. The CDR3 is made up of 14 amino acids.